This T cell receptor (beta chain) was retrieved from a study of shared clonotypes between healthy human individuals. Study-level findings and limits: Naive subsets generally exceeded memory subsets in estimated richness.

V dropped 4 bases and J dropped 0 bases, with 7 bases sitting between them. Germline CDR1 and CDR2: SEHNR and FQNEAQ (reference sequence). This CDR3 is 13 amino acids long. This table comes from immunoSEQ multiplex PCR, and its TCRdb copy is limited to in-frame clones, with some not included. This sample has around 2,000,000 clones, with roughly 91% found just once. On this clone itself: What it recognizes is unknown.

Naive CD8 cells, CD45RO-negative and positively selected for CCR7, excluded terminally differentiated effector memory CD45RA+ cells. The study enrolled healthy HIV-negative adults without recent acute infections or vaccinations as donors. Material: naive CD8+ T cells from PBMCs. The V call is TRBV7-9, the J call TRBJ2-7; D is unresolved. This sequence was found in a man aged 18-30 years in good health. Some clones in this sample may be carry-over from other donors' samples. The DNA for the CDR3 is TGTGCCAGCAGCTCTCTAAGCTCCTACGAGCAGTACTTC. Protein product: CASSSLSSYEQYF.